Listed below are T cell receptor beta chains from one sample, sequenced in a study of naive and memory T cell subsets. MiXCR, applied by TCRdb to the UMI-ligation and nested PCR reads, yields one record per CDR3 protein. The repertoire includes 120,000 to 150,000 distinct CDR3 sequences, around 21% of them detected once, and roughly 0.68% sits in the top ten. The material sequenced was naive CD8+ T cells from blood. These receptors all come from a human donor in good health. CDR3s include the opening cysteine and the closing phenylalanine or tryptophan. D genes are given only for firm matches. The size field is filled for only some rows; it gives once, few, many or a size class.

J: TRBJ2-7; size: few; D: NA; V: TRBV4-3; CDR3: CASSQEDGTSYEQYF; DNA: TGCGCCAGCAGCCAGGAGGACGGGACCTCCTACGAGCAGTACTTC
J: TRBJ1-1; size: NA; D: NA; V: TRBV2; CDR3: CADGGVGTEAFF; DNA: TGTGCCGATGGGGGGGTCGGAACTGAAGCTTTCTTT
J: TRBJ1-2; size: NA; D: NA; V: TRBV6-5; CDR3: CASSYSLRQGGYTF; DNA: TGTGCCAGCAGTTACTCGTTAAGGCAGGGTGGCTACACCTTC
J: TRBJ2-7; size: NA; D: TRBD2; V: TRBV7-6; CDR3: CASSHESGGPYEQYF; DNA: TGTGCCAGCAGCCACGAGTCGGGAGGGCCTTACGAGCAGTACTTC
J: TRBJ2-3; size: NA; D: NA; V: TRBV5-6; CDR3: CASRPDGHETTDTQYF; DNA: TGTGCCAGCAGACCAGACGGACATGAAACCACAGATACGCAGTATTTT
J: TRBJ2-1; size: NA; D: NA; V: TRBV7-9; CDR3: CASSRTNEQFF; DNA: TGTGCCAGCAGCCGAACCAATGAGCAGTTCTTC
J: TRBJ1-1; size: NA; D: NA; V: TRBV20-1; CDR3: CSARINQGWENTEAFF; DNA: TGCAGTGCTAGAATCAATCAGGGCTGGGAGAACACTGAAGCTTTCTTT
J: TRBJ2-5; size: NA; D: TRBD1; V: TRBV28; CDR3: CASTGTGGSETQYF; DNA: TGTGCCAGCACCGGGACAGGGGGGTCAGAGACCCAGTACTTC
J: TRBJ2-3; size: few; D: TRBD1; V: TRBV6-5; CDR3: CASSYHSIPGQPTDTQYF; DNA: TGTGCCAGCAGTTACCACTCAATCCCGGGACAGCCCACAGATACGCAGTATTTT
J: TRBJ2-7; size: few; D: TRBD2; V: TRBV20-1; CDR3: CKTSSGRIYEQYF; DNA: TGCAAGACCTCTAGCGGGAGAATCTACGAGCAGTACTTC
J: TRBJ2-1; size: few; D: TRBD2; V: TRBV4-3; CDR3: CASSQGRRLAERNEQFF; DNA: TGCGCCAGCAGCCAAGGCCGACGACTAGCGGAAAGAAATGAGCAGTTCTTC
J: TRBJ2-1; size: few; D: NA; V: TRBV27; CDR3: CASRTLVSEQFF; DNA: TGTGCCAGCAGGACCCTAGTTAGTGAGCAGTTCTTC